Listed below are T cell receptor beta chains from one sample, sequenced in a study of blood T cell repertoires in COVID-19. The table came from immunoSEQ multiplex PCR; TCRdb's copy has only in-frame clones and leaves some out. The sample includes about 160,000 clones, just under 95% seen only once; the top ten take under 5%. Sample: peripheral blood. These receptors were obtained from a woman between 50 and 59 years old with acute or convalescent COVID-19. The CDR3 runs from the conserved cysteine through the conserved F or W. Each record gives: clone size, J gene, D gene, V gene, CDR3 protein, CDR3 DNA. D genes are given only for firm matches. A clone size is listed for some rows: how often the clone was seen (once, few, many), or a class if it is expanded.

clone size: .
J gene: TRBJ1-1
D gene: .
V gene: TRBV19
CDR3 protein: CASRIAGRGTEAFF
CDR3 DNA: TGTGCCAGTAGGATAGCGGGCCGAGGGACTGAAGCTTTCTTT

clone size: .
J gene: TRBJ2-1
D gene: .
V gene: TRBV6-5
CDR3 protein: CASSYSSGLEQFF
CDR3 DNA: TGTGCCAGCAGTTACTCGAGCGGCCTTGAGCAGTTCTTC

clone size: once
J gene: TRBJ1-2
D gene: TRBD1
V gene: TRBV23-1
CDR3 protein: CASSHRDPGQGNYGYTF
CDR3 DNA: TGCGCCAGCAGTCACCGCGATCCGGGACAGGGGAACTATGGCTACACCTTC

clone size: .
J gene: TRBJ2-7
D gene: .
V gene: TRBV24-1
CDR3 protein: CATSAQAHSYEQYF
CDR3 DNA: TGTGCCACCAGTGCCCAAGCCCACTCCTACGAGCAGTACTTC

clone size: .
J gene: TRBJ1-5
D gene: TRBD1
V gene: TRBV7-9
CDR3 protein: CASQNGQGGNQPQHF
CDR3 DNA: TGTGCCAGCCAAAATGGACAGGGTGGCAATCAGCCCCAGCATTTT

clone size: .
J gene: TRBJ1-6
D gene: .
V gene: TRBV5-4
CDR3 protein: CASSPRSGGSPLHF
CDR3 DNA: TGTGCCAGCAGCCCGAGGTCGGGGGGATCACCCCTCCACTTT

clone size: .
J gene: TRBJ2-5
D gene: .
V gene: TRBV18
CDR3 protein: CASSPPGQQETQYF
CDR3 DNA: TGTGCCAGCTCACCACCGGGGCAGCAAGAGACCCAGTACTTC

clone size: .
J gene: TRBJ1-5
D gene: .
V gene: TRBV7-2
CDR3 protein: CASSLQSNQPQHF
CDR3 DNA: TGTGCCAGCAGCTTACAGAGCAATCAGCCCCAGCATTTT

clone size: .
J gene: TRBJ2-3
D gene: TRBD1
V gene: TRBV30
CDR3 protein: CAWSTGRTDTQYF
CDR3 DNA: TGTGCCTGGTCGACAGGGCGCACAGATACGCAGTATTTT

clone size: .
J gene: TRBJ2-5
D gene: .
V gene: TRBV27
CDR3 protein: CASSLDGQPFSQETQYF
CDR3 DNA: TGTGCCAGCAGCTTAGATGGACAGCCGTTTAGCCAAGAGACCCAGTACTTC

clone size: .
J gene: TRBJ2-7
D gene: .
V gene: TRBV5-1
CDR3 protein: CASSSGHTSSYEQYF
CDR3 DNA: TGCGCCAGCAGCTCCGGACATACGAGCTCCTACGAGCAGTACTTC

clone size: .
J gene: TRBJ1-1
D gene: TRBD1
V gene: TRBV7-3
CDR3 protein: CASSSGQNEAFF
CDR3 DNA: TGTGCCAGCAGCTCGGGACAGAATGAAGCTTTCTTT

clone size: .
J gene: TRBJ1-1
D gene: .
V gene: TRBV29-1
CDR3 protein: CSVEVQGPGTEAFF
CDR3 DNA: TGCAGCGTTGAAGTCCAGGGCCCGGGCACTGAAGCTTTCTTT

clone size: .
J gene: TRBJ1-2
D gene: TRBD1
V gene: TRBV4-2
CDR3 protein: CASSQGGDRGHGYTF
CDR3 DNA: TGTGCCAGCAGCCAAGGAGGGGACAGGGGGCATGGCTACACCTTC

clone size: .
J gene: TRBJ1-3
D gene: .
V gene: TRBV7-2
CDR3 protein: CASSLGGRASLSGNTIYF
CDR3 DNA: TGTGCCAGCAGCTTAGGGGGGCGGGCCAGCTTATCCGGAAACACCATATATTTT

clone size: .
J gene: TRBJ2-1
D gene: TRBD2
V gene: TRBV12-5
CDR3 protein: CASGERGRNEQFF
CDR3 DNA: TGTGCTAGTGGAGAGCGGGGACGCAATGAGCAGTTCTTC

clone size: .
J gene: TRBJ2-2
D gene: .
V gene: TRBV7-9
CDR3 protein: CASSLGQGRLDTGELFF
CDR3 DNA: TGTGCCAGCAGCTTAGGTCAGGGTCGGTTGGACACCGGGGAGCTGTTTTTT

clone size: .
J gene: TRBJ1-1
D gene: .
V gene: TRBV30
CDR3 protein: CAWSVSGDTEAFF
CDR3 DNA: TGTGCCTGGAGTGTATCAGGGGACACTGAAGCTTTCTTT

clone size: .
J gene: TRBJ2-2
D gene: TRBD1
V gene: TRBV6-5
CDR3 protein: CAGSPGTGNRELFF
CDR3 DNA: TGTGCCGGCTCACCCGGGACAGGGAACCGGGAGCTGTTTTTT

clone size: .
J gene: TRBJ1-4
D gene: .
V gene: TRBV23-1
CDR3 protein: CASSLARLFF
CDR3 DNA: TGCGCCAGCAGCCTTGCGAGGCTGTTTTTT

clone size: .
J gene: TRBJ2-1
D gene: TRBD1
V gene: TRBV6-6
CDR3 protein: CASSLGVGQGPWDEQFF
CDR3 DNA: TGTGCCAGCAGTCTCGGAGTCGGACAGGGGCCGTGGGATGAGCAGTTCTTC

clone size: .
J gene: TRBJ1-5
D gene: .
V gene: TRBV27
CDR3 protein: CASSLTGNQPQHF
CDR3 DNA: TGTGCCAGCAGCCTTACAGGAAATCAGCCCCAGCATTTT

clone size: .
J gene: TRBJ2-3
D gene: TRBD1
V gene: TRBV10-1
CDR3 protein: CASKGTGGETQYF
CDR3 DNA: TGCGCCAGCAAAGGGACAGGAGGAGAAACGCAGTATTTT

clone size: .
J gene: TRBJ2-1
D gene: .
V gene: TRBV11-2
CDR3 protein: CASSLWRSDNEQFF
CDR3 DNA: TGTGCCAGCAGCTTATGGCGGTCTGACAATGAGCAGTTCTTC

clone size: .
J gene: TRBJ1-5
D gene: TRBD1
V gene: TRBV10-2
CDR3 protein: CASSDYQQGNQPQHF
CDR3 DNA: TGCGCCAGCAGTGACTACCAACAGGGGAATCAGCCCCAGCATTTT

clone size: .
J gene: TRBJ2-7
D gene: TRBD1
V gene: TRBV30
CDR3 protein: CARRGTGAYEQYF
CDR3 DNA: TGTGCCCGCCGGGGGACAGGGGCCTACGAGCAGTACTTC

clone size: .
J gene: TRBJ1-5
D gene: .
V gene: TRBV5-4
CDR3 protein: CASSSQGNQPQHF
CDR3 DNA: TGTGCCAGCAGCTCCCAGGGCAATCAGCCCCAGCATTTT

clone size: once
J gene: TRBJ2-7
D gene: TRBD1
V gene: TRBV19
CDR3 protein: CASSPRRDRAHEQYF
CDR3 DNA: TGTGCCAGTAGCCCGAGGCGGGACAGGGCCCACGAGCAGTACTTC

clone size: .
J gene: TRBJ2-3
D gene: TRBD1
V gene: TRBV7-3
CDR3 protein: CASSLQGARADTQYF
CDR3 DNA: TGTGCCAGCAGCCTTCAGGGGGCTCGGGCAGATACGCAGTATTTT

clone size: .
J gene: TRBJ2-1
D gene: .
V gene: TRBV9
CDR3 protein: CASSVEEGGYNEQFF
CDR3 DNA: TGTGCCAGCAGCGTAGAAGAGGGGGGGTACAATGAGCAGTTCTTC

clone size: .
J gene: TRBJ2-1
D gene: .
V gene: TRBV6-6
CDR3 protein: CASSYPGDNYNEQFF
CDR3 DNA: TGTGCCAGCAGTTACCCGGGGGATAACTACAATGAGCAGTTCTTC

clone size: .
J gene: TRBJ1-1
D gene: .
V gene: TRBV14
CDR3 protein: CASSQERGQAFF
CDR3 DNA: TGTGCCAGCAGCCAAGAGCGGGGGCAGGCTTTCTTT

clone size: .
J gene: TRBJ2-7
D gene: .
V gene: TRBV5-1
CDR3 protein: CASSLGSQSYEQYF
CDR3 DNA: TGCGCCAGCAGCTTGGGTTCACAATCCTACGAGCAGTACTTC

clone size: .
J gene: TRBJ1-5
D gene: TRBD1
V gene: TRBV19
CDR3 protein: CASSPTDRAWSQHF
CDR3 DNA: TGTGCCAGTAGTCCAACGGACAGGGCTTGGTCCCAGCATTTT

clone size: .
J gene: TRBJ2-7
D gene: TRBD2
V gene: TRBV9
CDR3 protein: CASSPGGVYEQYF
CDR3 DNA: TGTGCCAGCAGCCCCGGGGGGGTCTACGAGCAGTACTTC

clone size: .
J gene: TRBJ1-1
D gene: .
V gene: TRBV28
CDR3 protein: CASTPSSGVGHTEAFF
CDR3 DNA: TGTGCCAGCACCCCATCCTCAGGGGTCGGACACACTGAAGCTTTCTTT

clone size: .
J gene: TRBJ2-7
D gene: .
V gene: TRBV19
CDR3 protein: CASSIQGYEQYF
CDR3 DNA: TGTGCCAGTAGTATCCAGGGGTACGAGCAGTACTTC

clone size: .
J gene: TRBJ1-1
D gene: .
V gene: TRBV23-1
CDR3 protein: CASSHPGQLFEAFF
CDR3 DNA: TGCGCCAGCAGTCATCCCGGACAGCTCTTCGAAGCTTTCTTT

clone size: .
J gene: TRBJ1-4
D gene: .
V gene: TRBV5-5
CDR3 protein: CASSLEGRGEKLFF
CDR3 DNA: TGTGCCAGCAGCTTGGAGGGTCGGGGGGAAAAACTGTTTTTT

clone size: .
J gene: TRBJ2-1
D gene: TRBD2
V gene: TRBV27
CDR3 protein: CASMAGGVYNEQFF
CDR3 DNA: TGTGCCAGCATGGCGGGAGGAGTATACAATGAGCAGTTCTTC

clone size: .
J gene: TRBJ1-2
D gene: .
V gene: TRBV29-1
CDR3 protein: CSVGDPGTGDGYTF
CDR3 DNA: TGCAGCGTTGGTGACCCCGGGACGGGGGATGGCTACACCTTC

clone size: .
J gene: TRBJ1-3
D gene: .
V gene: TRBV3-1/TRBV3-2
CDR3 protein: CASSQIGSAGNTIYF
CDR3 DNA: TGTGCCAGCAGCCAAATTGGGAGTGCGGGAAACACCATATATTTT

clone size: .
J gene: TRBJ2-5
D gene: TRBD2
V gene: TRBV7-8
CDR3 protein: CASSLLLGSGLAGGPQETQYF
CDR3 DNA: TGTGCCAGCAGCTTACTCTTGGGTTCGGGACTAGCGGGAGGTCCACAAGAGACCCAGTACTTC

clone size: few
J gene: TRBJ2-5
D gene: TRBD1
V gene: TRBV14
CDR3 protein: CASSAVEVLSGQGTEETQYF
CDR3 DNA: TGTGCCAGCAGCGCCGTGGAAGTTTTGTCCGGACAGGGGACGGAAGAGACCCAGTACTTC